Below, 26 T cell receptor beta chains from the same sample are listed, as sequenced in a study of T cells in women clearing cervical HPV infection. Clones were read by immunoSEQ multiplex PCR, and TCRdb kept only the in-frame ones, dropping some. This sample's table has 44,000 or so clones. Material: blood buffy coat. Source of these receptors: a woman between 18 and 69 years old with a cervical HPV16 infection that either progressed to CIN3+ or cleared (not recorded which).

In regard to this clone: The read ends 3 residues before the CDR3 terminus; that terminus is restored from the germline J gene. The gene calls are TRBV2 and TRBJ2-7; D is uncertain. V was cut by 5 bases and J by 2 bases, with 10 bases left in between. CDR3 length: 13 amino acids. Germline assignment: CDR1 SNHLY and CDR2 FYNNEI. The CDR3 DNA, read in part, is TGTGCCAGCAGTCTATCAGGAACCTACGAG. Translated, it gives CASSLSGTYE. The whole CDR3 protein reads CASSLSGTYEQYF.

As for this clone: The read gets to within 3 residues of the CDR3 end, and the germline J gene fills in the rest. The chain joins TRBV19 to TRBJ1-6; 8 bases agree with TRBD1. The CDR3 length is 14 residues. The germline CDR1 and CDR2 sequences are LNHDA and SQIVND (reference sequence). J lost 7 bases, V lost 11 bases, and 10 bases had no gene match. The CDR3 loop is CAASDRARNSPLHF. The sequenced CDR3 bases are TGTGCCGCCTCGGACAGGGCTAGGAATTCACCC.

Remarks on this clone: One end of the junction fails to match germline, which may point to a read error. The sequence runs out 3 residues before the end of the CDR3; the remainder is reconstructed from the germline J gene. The chain is built from TRBV7-9 and TRBJ2-4, with D perhaps matching TRBD1 (6 bases). Per the germline V gene, CDR1 is SEHNR and CDR2 is FQNEAQ (reference sequence). This CDR3 comprises 13 residues. CDR3 protein: CSSSPEDRRVQYF. The DNA read from the CDR3 is TGTTCCAGCAGCCCAGAAGACAGGAGAGTT.

CDR3 DNA, as far as it was read: TGTGCCGTAGACAGGGGGGGCAATCAGCCC. It encodes CAVDRGGNQP. The complete CDR3 sequence is CAVDRGGNQPQHF. The chain joins TRBV30 to TRBJ1-5; TRBD1 matches at 9 bases. The read gets to within 3 residues of the CDR3 end, and the germline J gene fills in the rest. Germline CDR1 is GTSNPN and CDR2 is SVGIG (reference sequence). The CDR3 is made up of 13 amino acids. V lost 8 bases, J lost 2 bases, and 4 bases stayed unmatched. Full variable domain (remainder filled in from reference TRBV30 and TRBJ1-5): SQTIHQWPATLVQPVGSPLSLECTVEGTSNPNLYWYRQAAGRGLQLLFYSVGIGQISSEVPQNLSASRPQDRQFILSSKKLLLSDSGFYLCAVDRGGNQPQHFGDGTRLSIL.

As to this clone: The CDR3 is cut off 3 residues early in the read; its end comes from the germline J gene. This chain connects TRBV14 to TRBJ1-4; D is uncertain. The CDR3 spans 14 residues. Germline V CDR1 and CDR2: SGHDN, FVKESK. V lost 0 bases to trimming and J lost 4 bases, with 6 bases between them. This CDR3 reads CASSQDGFNEKLFF. CDR3 DNA (partial): TGTGCCAGCAGCCAAGACGGGTTTAATGAAAAA.

Notes on this clone: The read is 3 residues too short to cover the CDR3 end, so that end is filled in from the germline J gene. The rearrangement joins TRBV7-9 to TRBJ2-2, with 7 bases that match TRBD1. Looked up from germline, CDR1 is SEHNR and CDR2 is FQNEAQ (reference sequence). After removal of 6 bases from V and 6 bases from J, the junction contained 4 bases not matched to a gene. This CDR3 contains 13 residues. The CDR3 loop reads CASSLTGAGELFF. The part of the CDR3 DNA that was read is TGTGCCAGCAGTTTAACAGGGGCCGGGGAG. The full variable domain, rest sourced from reference TRBV7-9 and TRBJ2-2, is DTGVSQNPRHKITKRGQNVTFRCDPISEHNRLYWYRQTLGQGPEFLTYFQNEAQLEKSRLLSDRFSAERPKGSFSTLEIQRTEQGDSAMYLCASSLTGAGELFFGEGSRLTVL.

In the case of this clone: The observed sequence ends 3 residues before the CDR3 terminus, with the missing tail filled in from the germline J gene. This chain connects TRBV18 to TRBJ2-7; TRBD2 matches at 12 bases. Germline CDR1 reads KGHSH; CDR2 reads LQKENI. The CDR3 runs to 16 residues. J lost 1 base, V lost 2 bases, and 3 bases had no gene match. Partial CDR3 DNA: TGTGCCAGCTCACCAACTAGCGGGGGGCAATCCTACGAG. Its protein is CASSPTSGGQSYE. The entire CDR3 reads CASSPTSGGQSYEQYF.

Comments on this clone: Read sequence stops 3 residues before the CDR3 end, and the germline J gene provides the missing end. This chain uses TRBV29-1 with TRBJ1-1; 7 nucleotides agree with TRBD1. The CDR3 loop spans 13 amino acids. V lost 6 bases and J lost 5; bases outside the gene matches: 9. From germline, CDR1 is SQVTM and CDR2 ANQGSEA. The part of the CDR3 DNA that was read is TGCAGCGTCGAGACAGGGTACAAGACTGAA. It encodes CSVETGYKTE. The full CDR3 sequence reads CSVETGYKTEAFF.

Comment on this clone: The read halts 3 residues ahead of the CDR3 end, with the missing end drawn from the germline J gene. The chain carries TRBV19 and TRBJ1-1, with 7 bases matching TRBD1. CDR1 and CDR2 from the germline V gene are LNHDA and SQIVND (reference sequence). J was trimmed by 0 bases and V by 6 bases; bases with no gene match: 4. The CDR3 runs to 14 residues. CDR3 in amino acids: CASRRTGLNTEAFF. Incomplete CDR3 DNA: TGTGCCAGTAGACGGACAGGCCTGAACACTGAA.

CDR3 DNA (partial): TGCAGTGCTCGTAACACGCAAGAGACC. This sequence encodes CSARNTQET. The CDR3 in its entirety is CSARNTQETQYF. The chain couples TRBV20-1 to TRBJ2-5; D unclear. The read finishes 3 residues shy of the CDR3 end, and the germline J gene is used to complete it. The CDR3 consists of 12 residues. V was trimmed by 5 bases and J by 2 bases, leaving 9 bases between them. Germline CDR1 and CDR2: DFQATT and SNEGSKA (reference sequence).

Comment on this clone: The CDR3 end falls 3 residues outside the read, so it is completed with the germline J gene. V gene TRBV18 combines with J gene TRBJ2-1, with 9 nucleotides matching TRBD1. The ends lost 1 base at V and 5 bases at J; junction bases unmatched: 0. The CDR3 is made up of 14 amino acids. CDR1 and CDR2 from the germline V gene are KGHSH and LQKENI. CDR3: CASSPRDRDNEQFF. The part of the CDR3 DNA that was read is TGTGCCAGCTCACCACGGGACAGGGACAATGAG. The whole variable domain, remainder taken from reference TRBV18 and TRBJ2-1, is NAGVMQNPRHLVRRRGQEARLRCSPMKGHSHVYWYRQLPEEGLKFMVYLQKENIIDESGMPKERFSAEFPKEGPSILRIQQVVRGDSAAYFCASSPRDRDNEQFFGPGTRLTVL.

Of note for this clone: The CDR3 end is not reached by the read, which stops 3 residues before it; the germline J gene fills it in. The V gene is TRBV7-9, the J gene TRBJ1-5; tentatively, D is TRBD1 (6 bases). The CDR3 runs 14 residues. Germline CDR1 reads SEHNR; CDR2 reads FQNEAQ (reference sequence). V lost 4 bases and J 4 bases, leaving 11 bases between the germline ends. CDR3 region: CASSYRVENQPQHF. The sequenced part of the CDR3 DNA is TGTGCCAGCAGCTACAGGGTTGAAAATCAGCCC.

With regard to this clone: The read finishes 3 residues shy of the CDR3 end, and the germline J gene is used to complete it. V usage is TRBV25-1 and J usage is TRBJ2-2; D gene unclear. The CDR3 runs to 14 residues. Trimming removed 7 bases at V and 0 bases at J, with 9 bases between. Germline V gene sequence: CDR1 MGHDK, CDR2 SYGVNS. The CDR3 loop reads CASTGQTNTGELFF. The part of the CDR3 DNA that was read is TGTGCCAGCACTGGGCAAACGAACACCGGGGAG.

Concerning this clone: The sequenced fragment ends 3 residues before the CDR3 boundary, so the rest is inferred from the germline J gene. The rearrangement uses TRBV7-9 and TRBJ2-3; D gene uncertain. The CDR3 covers 15 residues. CDR1 and CDR2 from the germline V gene are SEHNR and FQNEAQ (reference sequence). Trimming stripped 5 bases from V and 2 bases from J, with 14 bases between. The CDR3 loop is CASSQAGPTTDTQYF. Incomplete CDR3 DNA: TGTGCCAGCAGCCAAGCAGGTCCTACCACAGATACG.

As for this clone: The CDR3 is cut off 3 residues early in the read; its end comes from the germline J gene. J is TRBJ2-2 and V is TRBV20-1; 13 bases align to TRBD2. Germline V CDR1 and CDR2: DFQATT, SNEGSKA (reference sequence). The junction had 9 bases not matched to a gene; V was cut back by 1 base and J by 7 bases. This CDR3 region has 17 residues. The CDR3 loop is CSARAPTSGGAHGELFF. The covered CDR3 bases are TGCAGTGCTAGAGCCCCTACTAGCGGGGGGGCCCACGGGGAG.

Points on this clone: With the read ending 3 residues before the CDR3 end, the germline J gene is used to fill in that end. The V gene is TRBV19, the J gene TRBJ2-1; TRBD2 might be the D (5 bases). This CDR3 contains 16 residues. Germline lookup yields CDR1 LNHDA and CDR2 SQIVND (reference sequence). Trimming stripped 1 base from V and 5 bases from J, with 15 bases between. The CDR3 sequence is CASSIAKASWNNEQFF. CDR3 DNA, as far as it was read: TGTGCCAGTAGTATAGCTAAGGCTAGCTGGAACAATGAG. Combining the CDR3 with reference TRBV19 and TRBJ2-1 gives the whole variable domain DGGITQSPKYLFRKEGQNVTLSCEQNLNHDAMYWYRQDPGQGLRLIYYSQIVNDFQKGDIAEGYSVSREKKESFPLTVTSAQKNPTAFYLCASSIAKASWNNEQFFGPGTRLTVL.

On this clone: Sequencing ends 3 residues short of the CDR3 end; the germline J gene provides the rest. The V call is TRBV7-9, the J call TRBJ1-4; D is possibly TRBD1 (6 bases). The CDR3 is made up of 15 amino acids. CDR1 and CDR2 (germline): SEHNR, FQNEAQ (reference sequence). V gave up 0 bases and J gave up 5 bases, with 10 bases separating them. This CDR3 is CASSLADRQNEKLFF. The CDR3 DNA, read in part, is TGTGCCAGCAGCTTAGCGGACAGACAGAATGAAAAA.

Details on this clone: The read halts 3 residues ahead of the CDR3 end, with the missing end drawn from the germline J gene. This chain connects TRBV10-2 to TRBJ2-7, with 7 bases matching TRBD2. The germline gives CDR1 WSHSY, CDR2 SAAADI. CDR3 length equals 13 residues. V lost 8 bases and J lost 0; bases outside the gene matches: 4. This CDR3 reads CASGEGPSYEQYF. The sequenced CDR3 bases are TGCGCCAGCGGGGAGGGGCCCTCCTACGAG.

With regard to this clone: The CDR3 end falls 3 residues outside the read, so it is completed with the germline J gene. This chain connects TRBV28 to TRBJ1-1; D unclear. The CDR3 runs 15 residues. CDR1 and CDR2 (germline): MDHEN, SYDVKM. Trimming removed 5 bases from V and 0 bases from J, with 13 bases in between. CDR3 DNA, as far as it was read: TGTGCCAGCAGTCTGGCGGTCAGCTTGAACACTGAA. Translating gives CASSLAVSLNTE. The full CDR3 protein reads CASSLAVSLNTEAFF.

A note on this clone: The CDR3 end lies 3 residues beyond the end of the read and is filled in from the germline J gene. This chain connects TRBV19 to TRBJ2-1, with TRBD1 identical over 7 bases. Germline V gene lookup returns CDR1 LNHDA and CDR2 SQIVND (reference sequence). The CDR3 covers 15 residues. The ends lost 2 bases at V and 5 bases at J; junction bases unmatched: 6. The CDR3 reads CASSIRGQRNNEQFF. The covered CDR3 bases are TGTGCCAGTAGTATAAGGGGACAGAGGAACAATGAG.

A remark on this clone: The read is 3 residues too short to cover the CDR3 end, so that end is filled in from the germline J gene. The chain joins TRBV5-1 to TRBJ2-3; TRBD1 matches 8 bases. CDR3 length: 17 residues. Germline loops: CDR1 SGHRS, CDR2 YFSETQ. The V segment lost 4 bases and the J segment 1 base; nucleotides outside the gene matches: 11. This CDR3 reads CASSLRPPGQGTDTQYF. CDR3 bases read: TGCGCCAGCAGCCTCCGGCCCCCGGGACAGGGCACAGATACG.

Notes on this clone: The CDR3 goes on 3 residues after the read ends, and that part is filled in from the germline J gene. V gene TRBV11-2 combines with J gene TRBJ2-4; a possible D gene is TRBD2 (6 bases). Germline lookup yields CDR1 SGHAT and CDR2 FQNNGV. The V end was cut by 5 bases, the J end by 8 bases, with 10 bases between. This CDR3 has 12 residues. The CDR3 bases that were read are TGTGCCAGCAGCCCATCGGGGGACATT. Amino acids: CASSPSGDI. The whole CDR3 sequence is CASSPSGDIQYF.

On this clone: The CDR3 goes on 3 residues after the read ends, and that part is filled in from the germline J gene. Distinct nucleotide sequences in the sample also encode this CDR3. The chain links TRBV11-2 to TRBJ1-1; no reliable D call. Germline CDR1 reads SGHAT; CDR2 reads FQNNGV. This CDR3 is 11 amino acids long. CDR3 DNA (partial): TGTGCCAGCAGCGCGGTGAAGGCA. It encodes CASSAVKA. The whole CDR3 region reads CASSAVKAAFF.

In the case of this clone: The read terminates 3 residues before the CDR3 end, so the remaining end is supplied by the germline J gene. The J gene is TRBJ1-5, the V gene TRBV19; 8 positions match TRBD1. From germline, CDR1 is LNHDA and CDR2 SQIVND (reference sequence). V was pared by 3 bases and J by 3 bases, with 4 bases of the junction left unmatched. The CDR3 runs 15 residues. This CDR3 is CASSIGTGINQPQHF. The sequenced part of the CDR3 DNA is TGTGCCAGTAGTATCGGGACAGGAATCAATCAGCCC.

Remarks on this clone: The read terminates 3 residues ahead of where the CDR3 ends, so the germline J gene completes it. This chain links TRBV5-1 with TRBJ1-6; 9 nucleotides agree with TRBD1. V shed 4 bases and J 10 bases; nucleotides not matched to a gene: 15. This CDR3 has 17 amino acids. Germline V gives CDR1 SGHRS, CDR2 YFSETQ. The CDR3 is CASSPGDRDWVKSPLHF. Incomplete CDR3 DNA: TGCGCCAGCAGCCCGGGGGACAGGGATTGGGTCAAATCACCC.

The CDR3 sequence is CASSPLDSMNTEAFF. The part of the CDR3 DNA that was read is TGTGCCAGCTCACCACTCGACAGTATGAACACTGAA. The genes are TRBV18 and TRBJ1-1; TRBD1 is a possible D gene (5 bases). The read falls 3 residues short of the CDR3 end, and the missing part is taken from the germline J gene. The germline V and J ends were trimmed by 1 base and 0 bases, with 9 bases remaining between them. The V gene's germline CDR1 is KGHSH and CDR2 LQKENI. The CDR3 is 15 residues long.